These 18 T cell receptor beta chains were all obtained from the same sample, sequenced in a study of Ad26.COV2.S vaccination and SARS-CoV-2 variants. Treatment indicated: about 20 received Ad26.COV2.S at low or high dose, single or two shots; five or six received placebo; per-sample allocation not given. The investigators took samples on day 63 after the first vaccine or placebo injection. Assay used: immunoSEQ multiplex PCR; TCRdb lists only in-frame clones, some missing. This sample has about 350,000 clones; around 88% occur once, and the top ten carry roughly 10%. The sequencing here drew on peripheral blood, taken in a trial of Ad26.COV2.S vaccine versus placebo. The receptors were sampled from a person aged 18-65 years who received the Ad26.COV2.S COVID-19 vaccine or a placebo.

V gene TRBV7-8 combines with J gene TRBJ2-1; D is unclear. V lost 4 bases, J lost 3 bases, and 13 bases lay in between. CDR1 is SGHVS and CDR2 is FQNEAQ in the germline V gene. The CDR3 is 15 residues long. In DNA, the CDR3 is TGTGCCAGCAGCTCATTGAATGGATTCTACAATGAGCAGTTCTTC. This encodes CASSSLNGFYNEQFF.

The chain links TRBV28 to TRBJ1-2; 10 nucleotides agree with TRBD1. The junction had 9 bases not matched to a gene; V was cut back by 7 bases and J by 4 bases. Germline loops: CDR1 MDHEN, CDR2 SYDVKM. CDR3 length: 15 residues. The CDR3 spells CASILGTGVGYGYTF. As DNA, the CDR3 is TGTGCCAGCATACTCGGGACAGGGGTCGGCTATGGCTACACCTTC.

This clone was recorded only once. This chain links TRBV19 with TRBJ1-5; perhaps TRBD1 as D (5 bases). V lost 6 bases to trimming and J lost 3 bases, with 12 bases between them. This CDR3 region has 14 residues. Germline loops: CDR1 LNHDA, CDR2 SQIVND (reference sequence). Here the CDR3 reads CASRNRDLNQPQHF. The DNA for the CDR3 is TGTGCCAGTAGGAACCGGGACCTCAATCAGCCCCAGCATTTT.

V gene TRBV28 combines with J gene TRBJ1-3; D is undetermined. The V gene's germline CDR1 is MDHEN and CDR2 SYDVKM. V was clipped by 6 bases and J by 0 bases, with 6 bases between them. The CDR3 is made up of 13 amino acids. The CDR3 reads CASRRSSGNTIYF. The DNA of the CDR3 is TGTGCCAGCAGGAGGAGCTCTGGAAACACCATATATTTT.

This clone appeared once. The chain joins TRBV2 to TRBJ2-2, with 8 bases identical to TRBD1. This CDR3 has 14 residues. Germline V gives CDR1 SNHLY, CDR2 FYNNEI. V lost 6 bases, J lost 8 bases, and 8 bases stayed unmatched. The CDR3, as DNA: TGTGCCAGCAGAGACAGGACAGGGAAAGGGGAGCTGTTTTTT. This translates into CASRDRTGKGELFF.

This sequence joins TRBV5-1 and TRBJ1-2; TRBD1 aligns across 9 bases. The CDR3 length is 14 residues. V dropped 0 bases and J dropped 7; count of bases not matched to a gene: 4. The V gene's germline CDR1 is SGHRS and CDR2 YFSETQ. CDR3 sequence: CASSLGGTGLGYTF. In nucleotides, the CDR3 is TGCGCCAGCAGCTTGGGAGGGACAGGGCTTGGCTACACCTTC. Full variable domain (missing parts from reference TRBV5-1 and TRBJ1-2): KAGVTQTPRYLIKTRGQQVTLSCSPISGHRSVSWYQQTPGQGLQFLFEYFSETQRNKGNFPGRFSGRQFSNSRSEMNVSTLELGDSALYLCASSLGGTGLGYTFGSGTRLTVV.

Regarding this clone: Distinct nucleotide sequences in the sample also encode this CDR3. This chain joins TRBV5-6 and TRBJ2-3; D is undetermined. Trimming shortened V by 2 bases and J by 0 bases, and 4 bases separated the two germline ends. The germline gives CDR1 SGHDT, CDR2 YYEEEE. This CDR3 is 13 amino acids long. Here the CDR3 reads CASSLGSTDTQYF. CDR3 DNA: TGTGCCAGCAGCTTAGGCAGCACAGATACGCAGTATTTT.

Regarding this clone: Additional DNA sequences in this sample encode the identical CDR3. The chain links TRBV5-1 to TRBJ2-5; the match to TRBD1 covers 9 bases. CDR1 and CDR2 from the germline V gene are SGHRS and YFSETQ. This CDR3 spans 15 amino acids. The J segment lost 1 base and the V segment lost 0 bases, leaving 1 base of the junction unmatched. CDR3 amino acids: CASSLGQGGQETQYF. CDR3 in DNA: TGCGCCAGCAGCTTGGGACAGGGGGGCCAAGAGACCCAGTACTTC.

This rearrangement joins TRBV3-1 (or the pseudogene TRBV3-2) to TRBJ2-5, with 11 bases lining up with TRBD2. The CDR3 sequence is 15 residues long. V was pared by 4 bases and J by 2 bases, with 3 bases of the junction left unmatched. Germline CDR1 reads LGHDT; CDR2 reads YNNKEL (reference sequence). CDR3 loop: CASSPGLAAQETQYF. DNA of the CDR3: TGTGCCAGCAGCCCGGGACTAGCGGCTCAAGAGACCCAGTACTTC.

In DNA form, the CDR3 reads TGTGCCAGTAGTGCACAGGGGACGGGAAACACCATATATTTT. Encoded protein: CASSAQGTGNTIYF. This chain uses TRBV19 with TRBJ1-3; 7 positions agree with TRBD1. The V gene end was trimmed by 5 bases and the J gene end by 4 bases; junction bases not matched to a gene: 5. Germline-derived CDR1 and CDR2 are LNHDA and SQIVND (reference sequence). The CDR3 sequence is 14 residues long.

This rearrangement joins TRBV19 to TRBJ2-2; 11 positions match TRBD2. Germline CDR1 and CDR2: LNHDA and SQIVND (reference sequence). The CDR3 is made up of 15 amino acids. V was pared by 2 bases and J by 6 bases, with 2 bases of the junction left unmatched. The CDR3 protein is CASSILAGGPGELFF. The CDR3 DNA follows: TGTGCCAGTAGTATACTAGCGGGAGGACCCGGGGAGCTGTTTTTT.

The CDR3 spells CASSFRGTGGLATNEKLFF. CDR3 in DNA: TGTGCCAGCAGCTTCCGGGGGACAGGGGGTCTAGCAACTAATGAAAAACTGTTTTTT. The chain combines TRBV6-6 with TRBJ1-4, with TRBD1 identical over 11 bases. Trimming at V came to 6 bases and at J to 0 bases, leaving 12 bases not matched to a gene. This CDR3 has 19 residues. CDR1 MNHNY and CDR2 SVGAGI come from the germline V gene (reference sequence).

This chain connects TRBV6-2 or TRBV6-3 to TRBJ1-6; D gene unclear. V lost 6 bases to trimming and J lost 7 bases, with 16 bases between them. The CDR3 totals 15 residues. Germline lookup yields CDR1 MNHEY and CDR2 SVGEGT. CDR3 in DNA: TGTGCCAGCAGCGCACCGGACCGGGTGAATTCACCCCTCCACTTT. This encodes CASSAPDRVNSPLHF.

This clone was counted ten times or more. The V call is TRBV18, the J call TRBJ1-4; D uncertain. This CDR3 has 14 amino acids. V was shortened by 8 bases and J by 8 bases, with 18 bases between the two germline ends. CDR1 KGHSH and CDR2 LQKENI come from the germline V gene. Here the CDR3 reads CASAPGLTREKLFF. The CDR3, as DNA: TGTGCCAGCGCTCCGGGATTAACGAGGGAAAAACTGTTTTTT.

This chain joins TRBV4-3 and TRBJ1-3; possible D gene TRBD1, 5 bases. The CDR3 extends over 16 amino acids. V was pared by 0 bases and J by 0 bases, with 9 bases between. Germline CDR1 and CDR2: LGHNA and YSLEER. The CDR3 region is CASSQDGGVSGNTIYF. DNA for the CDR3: TGCGCCAGCAGCCAAGATGGGGGGGTCTCTGGAAACACCATATATTTT.

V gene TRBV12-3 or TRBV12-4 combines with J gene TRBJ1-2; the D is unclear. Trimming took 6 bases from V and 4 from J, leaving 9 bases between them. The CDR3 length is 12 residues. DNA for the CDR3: TGTGCCAGCAGCCTCGGACTCTATGGCTACACCTTC. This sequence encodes CASSLGLYGYTF.

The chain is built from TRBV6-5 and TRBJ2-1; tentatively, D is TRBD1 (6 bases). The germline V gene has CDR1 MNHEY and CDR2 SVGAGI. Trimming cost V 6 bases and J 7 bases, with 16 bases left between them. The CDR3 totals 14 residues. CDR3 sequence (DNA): TGTGCCAGCAGGGGGGCAGGTGGAAGAAATGAGCAGTTCTTC. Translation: CASRGAGGRNEQFF.

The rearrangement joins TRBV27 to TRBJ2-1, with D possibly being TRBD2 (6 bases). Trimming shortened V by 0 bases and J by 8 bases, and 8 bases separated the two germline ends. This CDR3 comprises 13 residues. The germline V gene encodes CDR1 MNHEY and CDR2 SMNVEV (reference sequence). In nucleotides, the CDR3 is TGTGCCAGCAGTTTATCTGGGGGGTATGAGCAGTTCTTC. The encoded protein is CASSLSGGYEQFF.